This T cell receptor beta chain was identified during a study of Tregs in tolerant kidney transplant recipients. Regarding the study as a whole: Few patients were studied, so findings need validation in larger groups. The most relevant donor-specific Treg TCRbeta repertoire apparently came from expansion with activated donor B cells.

Thawed PBMCs were FACS-sorted into unstimulated CD4+CD25+CD127- regulatory T cells, CD4+CD25- non-regulatory cells, CD4 and CD8 cells. Remarks on this clone: The antigen remains unidentified.

Germline V gene data show CDR1 as SGHTA and CDR2 as FQGNSA. The CDR3 has 17 residues. The junction had 10 bases not matched to a gene; V was cut back by 4 bases and J by 2 bases. Clones were sequenced by immunoSEQ multiplex PCR, and TCRdb holds only the in-frame ones, with some missing. The sample holds some 240,000 clones, more than 65% seen once. This chain joins TRBV7-2 and TRBJ2-5, with 10 nucleotides matching TRBD2. The sequenced material came from CD4+ T cells from blood. This clonotype originated in a human donor in good health. The CDR3 DNA reads as TGTGCCAGCAGCTCCCTCGGGGGACTAGCGACTCAAGAGACCCAGTACTTC. This encodes CASSSLGGLATQETQYF. The full variable domain, in which reference TRBV7-2 and TRBJ2-5 provide the parts outside the CDR3, is GAGVSQSPSNKVTEKGKDVELRCDPISGHTALYWYRQSLGQGLEFLIYFQGNSAPDKSGLPSDRFSAERTGGSVSTLTIQRTQQEDSAVYLCASSSLGGLATQETQYFGPGTRLLVL.